The 11 T cell receptor beta chains in this list originate from one sample, sequenced in a study of T cell responses to AZD1222 COVID-19 vaccine. Assay: immunoSEQ multiplex PCR; the TCRdb copy retains only in-frame clones and omits some. The table has around 130,000 clones, 88% seen once. This specimen was peripheral blood, taken on day 0 of MenACWY control vaccination. These receptors were taken from an adult in good health.

This chain joins TRBV5-6 and TRBJ2-2; D ambiguous. Trimming left V 4 bases short and J 6 bases short, with 16 bases between. Germline assignment: CDR1 SGHDT and CDR2 YYEEEE. CDR3 length: 15 amino acids. DNA of the CDR3: TGTGCCAGCAGCCCTCCGCGTGCCTTCCCCGGGGAGCTGTTTTTT. Protein product: CASSPPRAFPGELFF.

This rearrangement joins TRBV29-1 to TRBJ2-7; 12 bases agree with TRBD1. CDR1 is SQVTM and CDR2 is ANQGSEA in the germline V gene. CDR3 length: 14 amino acids. V was clipped by 4 bases and J by 6 bases; unmatched bases: 7. The CDR3 nucleotides read TGCAGCGTTGGGACCGGGACAGGGGGCATCGAGCAGTACTTC. This encodes CSVGTGTGGIEQYF.

The chain recombines TRBV6-1 with TRBJ1-5, with 9 bases matching TRBD1. The germline V gene has CDR1 MNHNS and CDR2 SASEGT. V shed 4 bases, J shed 5 bases, and the junction held 9 bases outside the gene matches. This CDR3 is 16 amino acids long. In DNA form, the CDR3 reads TGTGCCAGCAGTGCCGACAGGGGGACGGGTGATCAGCCCCAGCATTTT. It translates to CASSADRGTGDQPQHF.

The chain recombines TRBV21-1 with TRBJ2-3; the D call TRBD2 from the table was never checked on the DNA. TRBV21-1 corresponds to a pseudogene. The CDR3 is 17 amino acids. The CDR3 loop reads CASSKKRREGSTDTQYF. Here the CDR3 DNA reads TGTGCCAGCAGCAAAAAACGTCGGGAGGGAAGCACAGATACGCAGTATTTT.

V is TRBV7-6 and J is TRBJ2-7, with TRBD2 identical over 12 bases. Losses at the gene ends were 5 bases for V and 5 bases for J; bases not matched to a gene: 7. CDR1 SGHVS and CDR2 FNYEAQ come from the germline V gene. The CDR3 runs to 15 residues. CDR3: CASSPTSGRLHEQYF. CDR3 in DNA: TGTGCCAGCAGCCCGACTAGCGGGAGACTCCACGAGCAGTACTTC.

This chain connects TRBV25-1 to TRBJ2-2, with D perhaps matching TRBD1 (5 bases). Germline lookup yields CDR1 MGHDK and CDR2 SYGVNS. V was shortened by 0 bases and J by 7 bases, with 9 bases between the two germline ends. The CDR3 totals 14 residues. The CDR3 nucleotides are TGTGCCAGCAGTGAATATGTGGGGCTCGGGGAGCTGTTTTTT. It translates to CASSEYVGLGELFF.

This clone was observed once. The CDR3 loop reads CASSPRQGPGETQYF. CDR3 nucleotides: TGTGCCAGCAGCCCCCGACAGGGCCCAGGAGAGACCCAGTACTTC. The genes are TRBV7-9 and TRBJ2-5; 7 positions agree with TRBD1. In germline, CDR1 is SEHNR, CDR2 FQNEAQ (reference sequence). The length of the CDR3 is 15 residues. Trimming at V came to 5 bases and at J to 4 bases, leaving 10 bases not matched to a gene.

The rearrangement joins TRBV3-1 (or the pseudogene TRBV3-2) to TRBJ2-5; D is perhaps TRBD2 (6 bases). V shed 4 bases and J shed 3 bases, with 15 bases lying between them. The CDR3 totals 15 residues. Germline loops: CDR1 LGHDT, CDR2 YNNKEL (reference sequence). CDR3 loop: CASSLRAGREETQYF. In DNA form, the CDR3 reads TGTGCCAGCAGCCTCAGGGCGGGGCGTGAAGAGACCCAGTACTTC.

The rearrangement links TRBV5-1 to TRBJ2-1, with TRBD2 matching 9 bases. Germline values: CDR1 SGHRS, CDR2 YFSETQ. The CDR3 length is 13 residues. Germline trimming cut 7 bases from V and 8 bases from J; bases unmatched to any gene: 7. The CDR3 region has the DNA TGCGCCAGCGCCCAGGGACTAGCATATGAGCAGTTCTTC. It codes for CASAQGLAYEQFF. Variable domain in full (rest from reference TRBV5-1 and TRBJ2-1): KAGVTQTPRYLIKTRGQQVTLSCSPISGHRSVSWYQQTPGQGLQFLFEYFSETQRNKGNFPGRFSGRQFSNSRSEMNVSTLELGDSALYLCASAQGLAYEQFFGPGTRLTVL.

The chain is built from TRBV5-1 and TRBJ1-1; maybe TRBD1 (5 bases). Trimming pared 7 bases from V and 0 bases from J, leaving 19 bases between. Germline CDR1 reads SGHRS; CDR2 reads YFSETQ. The CDR3 runs 16 residues. The chain's CDR3 is CASFPGQGPMNTEAFF. CDR3 nucleotides: TGCGCCAGCTTCCCAGGGCAGGGACCCATGAACACTGAAGCTTTCTTT.

The chain combines TRBV3-1 (or the pseudogene TRBV3-2) with TRBJ2-1; TRBD2 agrees at 7 bases. J gave up 5 bases and V 1 base, and 5 bases lay outside the gene matches. Germline V gene lookup returns CDR1 LGHDT and CDR2 YNNKEL (reference sequence). CDR3 size: 15 residues. The CDR3: CASSQAGTTHNEQFF. CDR3 in DNA: TGTGCCAGCAGCCAAGCTGGGACTACACACAATGAGCAGTTCTTC.